This T cell receptor (beta chain) was sequenced during a study of blood T cells in healthy people across ages. The second PCR ran about 6 to 11 cycles with a sample-barcoded 5' primer and J-beta primers. Every cDNA molecule bore a tag from a template-switch adaptor containing 12 random nucleotides. TCRdb used MiXCR to reprocess the 5' RACE reads, holding one entry per CDR3 protein. Of some 700,000 distinct CDR3 sequences listed, roughly 41% are singletons. Notes on the study in general: In older individuals, TCR beta diversity per million T cells was lower, falling roughly linearly with age. It was not possible, with unsorted PBMCs, to conclusively compare naive and antigen-experienced cells.

Total RNA, at least 5 micrograms per sample, was extracted from PBMCs. In regard to this clonotype: Antigen specificity is unknown.

This CDR3 is built from 14 residues. V lost 5 bases, J lost 7 bases, and 6 bases stayed unmatched. From germline, CDR1 is MDHEN and CDR2 SYDVKM. The chain uses TRBV28 and TRBJ1-4; 8 positions match TRBD1. The receptor was isolated from a woman aged 55-69 years in good health. Sequenced material: blood. CDR3 region: CASSEQGEGEKLFF. The CDR3 DNA reads as TGTGCCAGCAGTGAACAGGGGGAAGGTGAAAAACTGTTTTTT.